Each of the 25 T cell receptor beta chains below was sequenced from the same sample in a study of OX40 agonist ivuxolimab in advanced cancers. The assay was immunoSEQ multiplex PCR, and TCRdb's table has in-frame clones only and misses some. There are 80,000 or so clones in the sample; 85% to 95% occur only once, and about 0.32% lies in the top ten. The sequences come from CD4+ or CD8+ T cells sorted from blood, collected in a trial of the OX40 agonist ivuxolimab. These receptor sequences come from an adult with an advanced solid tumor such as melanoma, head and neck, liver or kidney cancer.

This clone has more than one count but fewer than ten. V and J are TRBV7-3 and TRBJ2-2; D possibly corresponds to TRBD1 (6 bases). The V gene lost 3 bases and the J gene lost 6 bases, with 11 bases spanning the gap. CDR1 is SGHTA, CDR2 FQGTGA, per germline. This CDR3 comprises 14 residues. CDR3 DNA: TGTGCCAGCAGCTTCTCCAGGGGCCCCGGGGAGCTGTTTTTT. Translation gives CASSFSRGPGELFF. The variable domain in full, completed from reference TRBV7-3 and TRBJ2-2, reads GAGVSQTPSNKVTEKGKYVELRCDPISGHTALYWYRQSLGQGPEFLIYFQGTGAADDSGLPNDRFFAVRPEGSVSTLKIQRTERGDSAVYLCASSFSRGPGELFFGEGSRLTVL.

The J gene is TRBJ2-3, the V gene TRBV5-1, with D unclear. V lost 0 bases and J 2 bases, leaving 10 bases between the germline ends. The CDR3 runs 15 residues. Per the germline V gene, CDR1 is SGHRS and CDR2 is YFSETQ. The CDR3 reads CASSLALQFTDTQYF. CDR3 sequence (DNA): TGCGCCAGCAGCTTGGCCTTACAGTTCACAGATACGCAGTATTTT. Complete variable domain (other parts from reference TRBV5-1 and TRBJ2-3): KAGVTQTPRYLIKTRGQQVTLSCSPISGHRSVSWYQQTPGQGLQFLFEYFSETQRNKGNFPGRFSGRQFSNSRSEMNVSTLELGDSALYLCASSLALQFTDTQYFGPGTRLTVL.

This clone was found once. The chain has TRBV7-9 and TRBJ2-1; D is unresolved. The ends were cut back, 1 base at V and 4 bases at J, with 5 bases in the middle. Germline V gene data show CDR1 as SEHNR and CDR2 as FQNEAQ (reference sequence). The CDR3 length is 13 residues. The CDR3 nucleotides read TGTGCCAGCAGCTTAGGACTTTACAATGAGCAGTTCTTC. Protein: CASSLGLYNEQFF.

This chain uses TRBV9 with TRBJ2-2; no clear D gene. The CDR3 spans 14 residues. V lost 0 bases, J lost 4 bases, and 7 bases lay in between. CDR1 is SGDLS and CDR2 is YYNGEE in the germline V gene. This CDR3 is CASSVVPGTGELFF. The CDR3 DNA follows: TGTGCCAGCAGCGTAGTACCGGGCACCGGGGAGCTGTTTTTT. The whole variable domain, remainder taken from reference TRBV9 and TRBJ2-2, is DSGVTQTPKHLITATGQRVTLRCSPRSGDLSVYWYQQSLDQGLQFLIQYYNGEERAKGNILERFSAQQFPDLHSELNLSSLELGDSALYFCASSVVPGTGELFFGEGSRLTVL.

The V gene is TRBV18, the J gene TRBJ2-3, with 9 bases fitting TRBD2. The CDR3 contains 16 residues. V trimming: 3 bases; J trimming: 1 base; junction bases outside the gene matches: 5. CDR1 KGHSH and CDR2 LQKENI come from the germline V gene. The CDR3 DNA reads TGTGCCAGCTCACCGGGACTAGCAAAGGGCACAGATACGCAGTATTTT. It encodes CASSPGLAKGTDTQYF.

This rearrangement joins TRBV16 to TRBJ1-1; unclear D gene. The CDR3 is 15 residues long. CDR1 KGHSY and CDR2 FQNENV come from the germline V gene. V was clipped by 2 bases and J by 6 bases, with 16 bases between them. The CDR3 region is CASSQNRGSGSEAFF. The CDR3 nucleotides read TGTGCCAGCAGCCAAAATCGAGGGAGTGGTTCTGAAGCTTTCTTT.

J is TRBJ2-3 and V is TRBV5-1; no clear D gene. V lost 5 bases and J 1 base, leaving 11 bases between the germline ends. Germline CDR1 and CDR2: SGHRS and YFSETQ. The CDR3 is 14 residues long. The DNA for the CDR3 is TGCGCCAGCAGTATCCAGCTCGGCACAGATACGCAGTATTTT. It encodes CASSIQLGTDTQYF.

The CDR3 protein is CASTGTQNQPQHF. The CDR3 DNA reads as TGTGCCAGCACAGGGACTCAAAATCAGCCCCAGCATTTT. V usage is TRBV6-6 and J usage is TRBJ1-5; D is perhaps TRBD1 (5 bases). Trimming removed 7 bases from V and 4 bases from J, with 11 bases in between. CDR1 and CDR2 from the germline V gene are MNHNY and SVGAGI (reference sequence). The CDR3 length is 13 residues.

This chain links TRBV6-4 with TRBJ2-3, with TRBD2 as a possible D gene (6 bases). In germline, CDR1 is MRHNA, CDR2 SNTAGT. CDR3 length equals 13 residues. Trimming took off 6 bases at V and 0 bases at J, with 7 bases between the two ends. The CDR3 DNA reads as TGTGCCAGCAGGGCGGGGAGCACAGATACGCAGTATTTT. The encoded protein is CASRAGSTDTQYF.

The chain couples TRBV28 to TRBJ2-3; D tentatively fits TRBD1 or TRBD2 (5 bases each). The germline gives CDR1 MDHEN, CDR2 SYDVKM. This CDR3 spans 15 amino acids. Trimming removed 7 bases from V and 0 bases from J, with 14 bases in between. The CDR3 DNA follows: TGTGCCAGCAAAATCCCCGGGGCTAGCACAGATACGCAGTATTTT. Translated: CASKIPGASTDTQYF.

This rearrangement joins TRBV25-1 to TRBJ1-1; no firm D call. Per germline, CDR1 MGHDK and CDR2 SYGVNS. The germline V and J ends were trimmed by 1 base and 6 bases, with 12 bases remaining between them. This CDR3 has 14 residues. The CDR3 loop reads CASSESGYVSEAFF. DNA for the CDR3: TGTGCCAGCAGTGAATCTGGTTATGTCTCTGAAGCTTTCTTT.

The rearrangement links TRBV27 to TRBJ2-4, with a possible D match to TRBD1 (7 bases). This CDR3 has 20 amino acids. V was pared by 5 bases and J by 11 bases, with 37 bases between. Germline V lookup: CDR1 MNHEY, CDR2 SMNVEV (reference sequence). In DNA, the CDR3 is TGTGCCAGCAGTGCCTCTCCCACAGGGGTGGGGACGGGAGAAAGACGGGTTCAGTACTTC. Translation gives CASSASPTGVGTGERRVQYF.

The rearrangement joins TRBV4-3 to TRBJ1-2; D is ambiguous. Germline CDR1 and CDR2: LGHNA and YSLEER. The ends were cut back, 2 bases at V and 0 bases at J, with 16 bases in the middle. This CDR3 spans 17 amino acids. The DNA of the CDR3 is TGCGCCAGCAGCCAACCGGGAGCAGCCGTCTCTAACTATGGCTACACCTTC. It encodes CASSQPGAAVSNYGYTF.

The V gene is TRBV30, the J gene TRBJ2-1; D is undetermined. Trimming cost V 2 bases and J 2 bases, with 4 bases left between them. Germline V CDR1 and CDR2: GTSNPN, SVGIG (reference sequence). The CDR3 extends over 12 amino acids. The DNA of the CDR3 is TGTGCCTGGAGTCCGGCCTACAATGAGCAGTTCTTC. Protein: CAWSPAYNEQFF. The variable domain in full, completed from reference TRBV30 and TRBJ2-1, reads SQTIHQWPATLVQPVGSPLSLECTVEGTSNPNLYWYRQAAGRGLQLLFYSVGIGQISSEVPQNLSASRPQDRQFILSSKKLLLSDSGFYLCAWSPAYNEQFFGPGTRLTVL.

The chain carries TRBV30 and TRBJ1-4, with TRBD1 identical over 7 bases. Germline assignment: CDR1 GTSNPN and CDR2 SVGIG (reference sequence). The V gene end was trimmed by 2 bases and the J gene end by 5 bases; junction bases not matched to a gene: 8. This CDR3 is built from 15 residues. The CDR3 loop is CAWSRAGTENEKLFF. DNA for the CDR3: TGTGCCTGGAGTCGCGCCGGGACAGAAAATGAAAAACTGTTTTTT.

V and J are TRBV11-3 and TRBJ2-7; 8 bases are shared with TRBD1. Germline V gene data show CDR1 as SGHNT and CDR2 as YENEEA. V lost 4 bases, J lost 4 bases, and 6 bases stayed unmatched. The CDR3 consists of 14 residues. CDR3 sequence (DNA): TGTGCCAGCAGCTCGACAGGGGCTACGTACGAGCAGTACTTC. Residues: CASSSTGATYEQYF. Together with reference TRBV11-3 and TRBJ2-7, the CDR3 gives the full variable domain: EAGVVQSPRYKIIEKKQPVAFWCNPISGHNTLYWYLQNLGQGPELLIRYENEEAVDDSQLPKDRFSAERLKGVDSTLKIQPAELGDSAVYLCASSSTGATYEQYFGPGTRLTVT.

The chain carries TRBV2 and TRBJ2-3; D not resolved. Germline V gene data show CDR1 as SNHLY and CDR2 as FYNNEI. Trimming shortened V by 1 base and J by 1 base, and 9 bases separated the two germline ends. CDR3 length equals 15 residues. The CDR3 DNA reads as TGTGCCAGCAGTGAAGTTGGGGATGGCACAGATACGCAGTATTTT. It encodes CASSEVGDGTDTQYF.

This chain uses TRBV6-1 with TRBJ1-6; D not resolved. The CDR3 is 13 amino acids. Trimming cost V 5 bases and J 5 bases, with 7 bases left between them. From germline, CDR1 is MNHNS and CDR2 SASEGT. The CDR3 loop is CASSQQNNSPLHF. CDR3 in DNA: TGTGCCAGCAGTCAACAAAATAATTCACCCCTCCACTTT.

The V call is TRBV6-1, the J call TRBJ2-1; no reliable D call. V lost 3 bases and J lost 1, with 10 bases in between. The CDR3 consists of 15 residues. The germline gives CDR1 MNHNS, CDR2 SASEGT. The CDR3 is CASSETGDSYNEQFF. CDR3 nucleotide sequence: TGTGCCAGCAGTGAGACGGGCGATTCCTACAATGAGCAGTTCTTC.

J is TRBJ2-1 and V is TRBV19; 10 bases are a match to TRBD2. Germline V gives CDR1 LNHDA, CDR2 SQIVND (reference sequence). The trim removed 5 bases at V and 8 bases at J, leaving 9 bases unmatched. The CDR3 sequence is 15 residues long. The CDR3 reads CASSPRTSGDHEQFF. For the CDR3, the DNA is TGTGCCAGTAGTCCCCGGACTAGCGGAGACCATGAGCAGTTCTTC.

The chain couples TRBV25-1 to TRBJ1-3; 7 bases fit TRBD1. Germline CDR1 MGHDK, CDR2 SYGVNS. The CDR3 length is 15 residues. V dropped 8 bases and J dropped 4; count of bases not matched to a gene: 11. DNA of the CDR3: TGTGCCAGCCGTGGACAGGCCATAGGCGGAAACACCATATATTTT. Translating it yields CASRGQAIGGNTIYF.

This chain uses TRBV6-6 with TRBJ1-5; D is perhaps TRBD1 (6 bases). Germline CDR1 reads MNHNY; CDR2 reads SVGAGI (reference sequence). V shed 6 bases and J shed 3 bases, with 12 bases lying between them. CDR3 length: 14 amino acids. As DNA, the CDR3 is TGTGCCAGCAGCCACGGACAGACCAATCAGCCCCAGCATTTT. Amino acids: CASSHGQTNQPQHF.

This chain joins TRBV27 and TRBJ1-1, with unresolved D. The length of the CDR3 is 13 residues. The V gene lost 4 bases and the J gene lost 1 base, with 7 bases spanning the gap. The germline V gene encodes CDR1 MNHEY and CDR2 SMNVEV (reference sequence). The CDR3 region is CASSSMGNTEAFF. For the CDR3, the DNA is TGTGCCAGCAGTTCTATGGGGAACACTGAAGCTTTCTTT.

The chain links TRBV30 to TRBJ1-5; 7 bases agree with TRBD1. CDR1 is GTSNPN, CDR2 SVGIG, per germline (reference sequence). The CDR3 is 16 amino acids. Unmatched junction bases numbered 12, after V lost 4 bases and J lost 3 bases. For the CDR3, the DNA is TGTGCCTGGACTCGTCCTGGGACAGCTTACAATCAGCCCCAGCATTTT. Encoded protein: CAWTRPGTAYNQPQHF.

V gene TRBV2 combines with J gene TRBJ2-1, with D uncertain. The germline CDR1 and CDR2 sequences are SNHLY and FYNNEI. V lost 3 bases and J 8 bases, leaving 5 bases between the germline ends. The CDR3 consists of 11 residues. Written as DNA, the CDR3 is TGTGCCAGCAGTGAGGGATATGAGCAGTTCTTC. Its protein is CASSEGYEQFF.